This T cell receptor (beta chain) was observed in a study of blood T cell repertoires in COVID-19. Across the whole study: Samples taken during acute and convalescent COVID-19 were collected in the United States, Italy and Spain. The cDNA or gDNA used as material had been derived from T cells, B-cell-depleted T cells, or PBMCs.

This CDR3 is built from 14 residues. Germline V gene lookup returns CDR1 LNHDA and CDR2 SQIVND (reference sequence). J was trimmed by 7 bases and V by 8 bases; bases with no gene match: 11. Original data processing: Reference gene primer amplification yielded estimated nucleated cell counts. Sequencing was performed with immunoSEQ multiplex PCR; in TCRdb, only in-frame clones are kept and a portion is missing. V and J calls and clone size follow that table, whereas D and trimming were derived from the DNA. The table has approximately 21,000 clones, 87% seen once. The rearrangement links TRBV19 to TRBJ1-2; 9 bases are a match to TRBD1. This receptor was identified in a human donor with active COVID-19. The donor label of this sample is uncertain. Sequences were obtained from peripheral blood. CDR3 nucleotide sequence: TGTGCCAGTCAAACCGGGACAGGGAGCGGTGGCTACACCTTC. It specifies CASQTGTGSGGYTF.